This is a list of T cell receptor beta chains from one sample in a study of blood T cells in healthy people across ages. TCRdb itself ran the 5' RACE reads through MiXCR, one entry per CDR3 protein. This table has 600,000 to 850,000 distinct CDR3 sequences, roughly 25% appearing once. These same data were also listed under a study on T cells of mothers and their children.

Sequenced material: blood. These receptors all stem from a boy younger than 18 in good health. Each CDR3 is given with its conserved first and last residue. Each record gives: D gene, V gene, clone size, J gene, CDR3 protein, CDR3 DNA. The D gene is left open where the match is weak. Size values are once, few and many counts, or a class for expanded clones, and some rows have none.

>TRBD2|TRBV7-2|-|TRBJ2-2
CASSLGTSGGAAGELFF
TGTGCCAGCAGCTTGGGGACTAGCGGGGGGGCTGCCGGGGAGCTGTTTTTT
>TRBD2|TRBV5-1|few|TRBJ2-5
CASSTSGSGETQYF
TGCGCCAGCAGCACAAGCGGGAGCGGGGAGACCCAGTACTTC
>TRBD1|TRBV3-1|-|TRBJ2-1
CASSRRTGGKNEQFF
TGTGCCAGCAGCCGTAGGACAGGGGGGAAAAATGAGCAGTTCTTC
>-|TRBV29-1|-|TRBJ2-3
CSVGPRLSTDTQYF
TGCAGCGTTGGGCCAAGGCTAAGCACAGATACGCAGTATTTT
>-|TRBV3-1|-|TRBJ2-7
CASNQVTGRGEQYF
TGTGCCAGCAACCAAGTTACAGGGCGGGGCGAGCAGTACTTC
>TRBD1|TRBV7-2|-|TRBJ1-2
CASSTRDRINYGYTF
TGTGCCAGCAGCACCCGGGACAGAATTAACTATGGCTACACCTTC
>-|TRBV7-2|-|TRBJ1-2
CASSPLRPGGYTF
TGTGCCAGCAGCCCCCTACGGCCTGGAGGCTACACCTTC
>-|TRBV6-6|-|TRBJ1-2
CASRGPDGGFGGYTF
TGTGCCAGCAGGGGGCCGGACGGGGGGTTTGGTGGCTACACCTTC
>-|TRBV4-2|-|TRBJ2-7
CASSQDHHEQYF
TGTGCCAGCAGCCAAGATCACCACGAGCAGTACTTC
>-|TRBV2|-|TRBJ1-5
CASSEDGYNQPQHF
TGTGCCAGCAGTGAGGACGGGTACAATCAGCCCCAGCATTTT
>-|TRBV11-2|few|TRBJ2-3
CASSSSLPSTDTQYF
TGTGCCAGCAGCTCATCGCTACCTAGCACAGATACGCAGTATTTT
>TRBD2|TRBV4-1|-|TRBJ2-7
CASSQQSGRAGFYEQYF
TGCGCCAGCAGCCAACAAAGCGGGAGGGCCGGATTCTACGAGCAGTACTTC
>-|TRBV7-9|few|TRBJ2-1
CASSLGQVYNEQFF
TGTGCCAGCAGCTTAGGTCAGGTCTACAATGAGCAGTTCTTC
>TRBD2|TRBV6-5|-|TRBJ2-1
CASSYLTSGGSSYNEQFF
TGTGCCAGCAGTTATTTGACTAGCGGGGGGAGCTCCTACAATGAGCAGTTCTTC
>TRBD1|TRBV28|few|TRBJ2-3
CAGTGEGMDTQYF
TGTGCCGGGACAGGGGAGGGGATGGATACGCAGTATTTT
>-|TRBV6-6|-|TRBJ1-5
CASRVEQGVGQPQHF
TGTGCCAGCAGAGTCGAACAGGGTGTAGGGCAGCCCCAGCATTTT
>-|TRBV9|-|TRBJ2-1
CASSALRDWGSSYNEQFF
TGTGCCAGCAGCGCCTTACGGGACTGGGGAAGCTCCTACAATGAGCAGTTCTTC
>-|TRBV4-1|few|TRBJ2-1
CASSQDGSAEPQFF
TGCGCCAGCAGCCAAGATGGCAGCGCGGAGCCGCAGTTCTTC
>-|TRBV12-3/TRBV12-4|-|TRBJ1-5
CASSFQGEDQPQHF
TGTGCCAGCAGTTTCCAGGGCGAAGATCAGCCCCAGCATTTT
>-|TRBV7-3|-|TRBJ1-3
CASSSGTSLNTIYF
TGTGCCAGCAGCTCCGGAACCAGCTTAAACACCATATATTTT
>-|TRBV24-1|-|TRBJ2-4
CATSEAGTKNIQYF
TGTGCCACCAGTGAGGCAGGCACCAAAAACATTCAGTACTTC
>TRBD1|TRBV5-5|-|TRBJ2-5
CASSLGQGAFQETQYF
TGTGCCAGCAGCTTGGGACAGGGGGCATTCCAGGAGACCCAGTACTTC
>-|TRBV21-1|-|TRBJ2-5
CASSKEGKGVNKETQYF
TGTGCCAGCAGCAAAGAGGGGAAGGGGGTCAACAAAGAGACCCAGTACTTC
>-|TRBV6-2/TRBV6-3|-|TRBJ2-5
CASSYTGMRETQYF
TGTGCCAGCAGTTACACAGGGATGCGGGAGACCCAGTACTTC
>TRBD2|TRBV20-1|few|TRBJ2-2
CSAKAGSSGRGTGELFF
TGCAGTGCTAAGGCCGGATCTAGCGGGAGGGGCACCGGGGAGCTGTTTTTT
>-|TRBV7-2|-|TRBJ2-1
CASSSLRDKYNEQFF
TGTGCCAGCAGCTCCCTAAGGGACAAATACAATGAGCAGTTCTTC
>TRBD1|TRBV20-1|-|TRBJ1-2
CSARDRDAYGYTF
TGCAGTGCTCGCGACAGGGATGCCTATGGCTACACCTTC
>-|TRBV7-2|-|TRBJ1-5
CASSLFPVDQPQHF
TGTGCCAGCAGCTTGTTTCCGGTGGATCAGCCCCAGCATTTT
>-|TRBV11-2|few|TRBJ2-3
CASSLDPPGPDTDTQYF
TGTGCCAGCAGCTTAGACCCTCCGGGGCCTGATACAGATACGCAGTATTTT
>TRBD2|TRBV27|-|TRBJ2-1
CASSAYSGSRYNEQFF
TGTGCCAGCAGTGCATACAGCGGGAGTAGATACAATGAGCAGTTCTTC
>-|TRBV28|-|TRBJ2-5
CASSFSGLAGETQYF
TGTGCCAGCAGTTTTTCGGGACTGGCGGGAGAGACCCAGTACTTC
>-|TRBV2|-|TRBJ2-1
CASILGGGSYNEQFF
TGTGCCAGCATCCTAGGGGGTGGCTCCTACAATGAGCAGTTCTTC
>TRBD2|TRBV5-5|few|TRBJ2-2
CASSSQAGANTGELFF
TGTGCCAGCAGTTCACAAGCGGGGGCGAACACCGGGGAGCTGTTTTTT
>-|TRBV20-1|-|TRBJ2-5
CSGEVAEPQETQYF
TGCAGTGGGGAGGTGGCCGAACCCCAAGAGACCCAGTACTTC
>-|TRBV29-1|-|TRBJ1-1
CSVVRPGEDTEAFF
TGCAGCGTAGTGCGGCCGGGCGAGGACACTGAAGCTTTCTTT
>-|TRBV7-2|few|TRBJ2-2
CASTGVLRTGELFF
TGTGCCAGCACAGGGGTTCTAAGGACCGGGGAGCTGTTTTTT
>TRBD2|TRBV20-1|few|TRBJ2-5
CSASPSGGGETQYF
TGCAGTGCTAGCCCTAGCGGGGGGGGAGAGACCCAGTACTTC
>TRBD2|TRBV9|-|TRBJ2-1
CASSETSGDEQFF
TGTGCCAGCAGCGAGACTAGCGGCGATGAGCAGTTCTTC
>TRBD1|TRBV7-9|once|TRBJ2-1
CASSPGQGEVNEQFF
TGTGCCAGCAGCCCGGGACAGGGGGAGGTAAATGAGCAGTTCTTC
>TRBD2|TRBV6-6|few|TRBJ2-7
CASSRGSGPIYEQYF
TGTGCCAGCAGTCGCGGGAGCGGACCGATCTACGAGCAGTACTTC
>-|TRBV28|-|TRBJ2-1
CASSRTSRDCPYNEQFF
TGTGCCAGCAGCCGAACTTCCCGGGACTGTCCTTACAATGAGCAGTTCTTC
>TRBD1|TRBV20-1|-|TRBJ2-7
CSARELTGGYEQYF
TGCAGTGCTAGAGAATTGACAGGGGGCTACGAGCAGTACTTC
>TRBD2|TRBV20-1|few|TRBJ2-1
CSARAVGRAGEQFF
TGCAGTGCTAGAGCGGTCGGGAGGGCCGGTGAGCAGTTCTTC
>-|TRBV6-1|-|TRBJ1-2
CASSGPGGYTF
TGTGCCAGCAGTGGACCCGGCGGCTACACCTTC
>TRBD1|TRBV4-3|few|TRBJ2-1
CASSQNRGYEQFF
TGCGCCAGCAGCCAGAACAGGGGTTACGAGCAGTTCTTC
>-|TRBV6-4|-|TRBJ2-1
CASSEDGPQANEQFF
TGTGCCAGCAGTGAAGACGGGCCTCAGGCGAATGAGCAGTTCTTC
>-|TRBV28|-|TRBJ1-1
CASSLRGYTEAFF
TGTGCCAGCAGTTTACGGGGATACACTGAAGCTTTCTTT
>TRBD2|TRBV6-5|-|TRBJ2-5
CASSFGLAGAYQEAQYF
TGTGCCAGCAGTTTCGGACTAGCGGGGGCGTACCAAGAGGCCCAGTACTTC
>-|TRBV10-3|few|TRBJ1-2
CAISESPQSRRRDYGYTF
TGTGCCATCAGTGAGAGTCCCCAATCCCGACGGAGGGATTATGGCTACACCTTC
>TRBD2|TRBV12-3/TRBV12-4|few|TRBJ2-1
CASSPRTSGSDEQFF
TGTGCCAGCAGTCCCCGGACTAGCGGGAGTGATGAGCAGTTCTTC